The rows below give T cell receptor beta chains drawn from one sample of a study of blood T cell repertoires in COVID-19. The table came from immunoSEQ multiplex PCR; TCRdb's copy has only in-frame clones and leaves some out. The sample gives roughly 110,000 clones, 76% of which show up once; more than 5% is in the top ten. Sequencing was carried out using peripheral blood. These receptors all come from an elderly man with COVID-19, enrolled during active disease. CDR3s include the opening cysteine and the closing phenylalanine or tryptophan. The D gene is left open where the match is weak. Rows give clone size only sometimes, using once, few, many, or a class for an expanded clone.

v_call,cdr3_length,j_call,d_call,clone_size,cdr3_nt,cdr3_aa
TRBV9,15,TRBJ2-7,TRBD2,-,TGTGCCAGCAGCCCCACGCTAGCGGGGTACTACGAGCAGTACTTC,CASSPTLAGYYEQYF
TRBV15,15,TRBJ2-4,-,-,TGTGCCACCAGCAGAGCCACTAGTACCCAAAACATTCAGTACTTC,CATSRATSTQNIQYF
TRBV28,14,TRBJ2-2,TRBD2,-,TGTGCCAGCAGTTTACACCTAGCGGGCGGGGAGCTGTTTTTT,CASSLHLAGGELFF
TRBV2,15,TRBJ2-1,TRBD2,-,TGTGCCAGCAGTCGGACTAGCGGGAGATACAATGAGCAGTTCTTC,CASSRTSGRYNEQFF
TRBV7-9,12,TRBJ2-7,-,-,TGTGCCAGCAGCCGCGGACAGCCCGAGCAGTACTTC,CASSRGQPEQYF
TRBV5-1,15,TRBJ2-1,-,-,TGCGCCAGCAGAATTGCGGAGAGCTCCTACAATGAGCAGTTCTTC,CASRIAESSYNEQFF
TRBV19,16,TRBJ1-1,-,once,TGTGCCAGTAGTATTTACGGGAGGACGGTAAACACTGAAGCTTTCTTT,CASSIYGRTVNTEAFF
TRBV11-2,18,TRBJ1-1,TRBD1,-,TGTGCCAGCAGCTCGCGGTCCCGGGACAGGGGAGTGAACACTGAAGCTTTCTTT,CASSSRSRDRGVNTEAFF
TRBV9,15,TRBJ2-2,-,-,TGTGCCAGCAGCGTAGGGCTGACCCCAGGCGGGGAGCTGTTTTTT,CASSVGLTPGGELFF
TRBV7-3,16,TRBJ2-2,-,-,TGTGCCAGCAGCCCGTCCGGTGCTAGCAACACCGGGGAGCTGTTTTTT,CASSPSGASNTGELFF
TRBV29-1,15,TRBJ2-3,-,-,TGCAGCGTCGAGGGGGTACAGGGTCTGACAGATACGCAGTATTTT,CSVEGVQGLTDTQYF
TRBV14,16,TRBJ2-2,TRBD2,-,TGTGCCAGCAGCCAAGTACTAGCGGGAGGTGGCGGGGAGCTGTTTTTT,CASSQVLAGGGGELFF
TRBV30,15,TRBJ1-3,TRBD1,few,TGTGCCCGAACTTTCTACAGGGGGCCCGGAAACACCATATATTTT,CARTFYRGPGNTIYF
TRBV5-1,15,TRBJ2-1,-,-,TGCGCCAGCAGCTGGAGGGGGGAGGGCCCCGATGAGCAGTTCTTC,CASSWRGEGPDEQFF
TRBV2,16,TRBJ2-7,TRBD2,few,TGTGCCAGCACCCAATTGGGAGGGCAGTCCCAATACGAGCAGTACTTC,CASTQLGGQSQYEQYF
TRBV23-1,14,TRBJ1-1,-,-,TGCGCCGTGGCCGACAGGTCGTCGAACACTGAAGCTTTCTTT,CAVADRSSNTEAFF
TRBV19,11,TRBJ2-1,-,-,TGTGCCAGTAGTCGGGAGATTGAGCAGTTCTTC,CASSREIEQFF
TRBV3-1/TRBV3-2,15,TRBJ2-3,TRBD2,-,TGTGCCAGCAGCCAAGACTCCGGGAGGATAAATACGCAGTATTTT,CASSQDSGRINTQYF
TRBV5-1,14,TRBJ1-1,TRBD1,few,TGCGCCAGCAGCTTGTTGACAGGGGCCCCTGAAGCTTTCTTT,CASSLLTGAPEAFF
TRBV7-3,14,TRBJ1-2,-,-,TGTGCCAGCAGCTTATTCGGGGGAAACTATGGCTACACCTTC,CASSLFGGNYGYTF
TRBV4-1,17,TRBJ2-6,-,-,TGCGCCAGCAGCCAAGGGACAGCTCTCAACGGGGCCAACGTCCTGACTTTC,CASSQGTALNGANVLTF
TRBV4-1,14,TRBJ2-3,TRBD1,-,TGCGCCAGCAGGAAACAGGGGATCACAGATACGCAGTATTTT,CASRKQGITDTQYF
TRBV28,16,TRBJ1-2,-,-,TGTGCCAGCAGTTTATTCCAATCCCAGGGGCCGGGCGGCTACACCTTC,CASSLFQSQGPGGYTF
TRBV4-1,16,TRBJ2-3,TRBD1,-,TGCGCCAGCAGCCAGGGGACAGCTAACCGAGCAGATACGCAGTATTTT,CASSQGTANRADTQYF
TRBV5-8,14,TRBJ1-4,-,-,TGTGCCAGCAGCTCCGGACAGAGAAATGAAAAACTGTTTTTT,CASSSGQRNEKLFF
TRBV7-8,14,TRBJ1-5,TRBD1,-,TGTGCCAGTGAAAGGACAGGGAGCAATCAGCCCCAGCATTTT,CASERTGSNQPQHF
TRBV6-2/TRBV6-3,17,TRBJ2-3,TRBD2,few,TGTGCCAGCAGCCCGGGACTAGCGGGAGCATCGGGAGATACGCAGTATTTT,CASSPGLAGASGDTQYF
TRBV10-2,14,TRBJ2-2,-,-,TGCGCCAGCAGTGAGCCGGGTGCGGGCCGGGAGCTGTTTTTT,CASSEPGAGRELFF
TRBV10-3,17,TRBJ2-3,TRBD2,-,TGTGCCATCAGCGGCCATCTAGCGGGAGACTTCACAGATACGCAGTATTTT,CAISGHLAGDFTDTQYF
TRBV3-1/TRBV3-2,15,TRBJ1-1,TRBD1,once,TGTGCCAGCACCCCCCGGGACAGGGAGGACACTGAAGCTTTCTTT,CASTPRDREDTEAFF
TRBV2,14,TRBJ2-1,TRBD1,-,TGTGCCAGCAGCCGGCGGACAGGGAGAGATGAGCAGTTCTTC,CASSRRTGRDEQFF
TRBV27,15,TRBJ2-5,TRBD2,once,TGTGCCAGCAGTTTGCTAGCGGGTGTCAGAGAGACCCAGTACTTC,CASSLLAGVRETQYF
TRBV19,15,TRBJ1-5,-,-,TGTGCCACCCATATAGCGGGCAGGGGCAATCAGCCCCAGCATTTT,CATHIAGRGNQPQHF
TRBV13,15,TRBJ2-3,TRBD2,-,TGTGCCAGCAGCTTAGGCATAGCGGGAATGGATACGCAGTATTTT,CASSLGIAGMDTQYF
TRBV5-4,17,TRBJ2-7,TRBD2,once,TGTGCCAGCAGCCCCTCTGGGACTAGCGGGACATTGGGAGAGCAGTACTTC,CASSPSGTSGTLGEQYF
TRBV5-1,16,TRBJ1-2,TRBD1,-,TGCGCCAGCAGCTTGGAGACAGGGGGTTTCAACTATGGCTACACCTTC,CASSLETGGFNYGYTF
TRBV11-2,18,TRBJ2-1,TRBD2,-,TGTGCCAGCAGCTCTAGAACCCCTAGCGGGAGGACTTACAATGAGCAGTTCTTC,CASSSRTPSGRTYNEQFF
TRBV28,13,TRBJ1-2,-,-,TGTGCCAGCAGTTTAGGCCAGGGCGGTGGCTACACCTTC,CASSLGQGGGYTF
TRBV13,18,TRBJ2-1,-,-,TGTGCCAGCAGCTTCAGGGCAAGCGGGTCTATACCTTACAATGAGCAGTTCTTC,CASSFRASGSIPYNEQFF
TRBV18,14,TRBJ2-5,-,-,TGTGCCAGCTCACCCGATGCCGGGAGAGAGACCCAGTACTTC,CASSPDAGRETQYF